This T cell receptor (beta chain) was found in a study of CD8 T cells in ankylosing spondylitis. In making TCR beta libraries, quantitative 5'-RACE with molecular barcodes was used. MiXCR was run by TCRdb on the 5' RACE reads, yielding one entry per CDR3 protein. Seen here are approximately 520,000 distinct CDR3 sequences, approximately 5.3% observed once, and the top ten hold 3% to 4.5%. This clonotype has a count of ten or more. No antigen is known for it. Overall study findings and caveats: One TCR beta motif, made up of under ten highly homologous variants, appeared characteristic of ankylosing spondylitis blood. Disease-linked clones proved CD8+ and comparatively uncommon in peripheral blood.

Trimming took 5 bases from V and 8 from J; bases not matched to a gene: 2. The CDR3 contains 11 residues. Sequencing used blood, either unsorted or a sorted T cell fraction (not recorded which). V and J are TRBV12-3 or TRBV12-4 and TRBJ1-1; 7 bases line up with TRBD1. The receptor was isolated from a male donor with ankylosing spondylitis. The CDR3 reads CASSRTGEAFF. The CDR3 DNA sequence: TGTGCCAGCAGTCGGACAGGCGAAGCTTTCTTT.